What follows are 2 T cell receptor beta chains derived from one specimen sequenced in a study of technical replicates of blood from several donors. Assay used: immunoSEQ multiplex PCR; TCRdb lists only in-frame clones, some missing. This sample carries approximately 94,000 clones, almost 97% of them seen once, and the ten largest clones take 0.36%. The sequencing input was T cells isolated from PBMCs. These receptors were taken from a human donor in good health.

The chain is built from TRBV28 and TRBJ2-3, with 11 bases aligning to TRBD1. This CDR3 contains 16 residues. Germline V gives CDR1 MDHEN, CDR2 SYDVKM. J lost 4 bases, V lost 5 bases, and 8 bases had no gene match. The CDR3: CASSPAGTGGADTQYF. CDR3 coding DNA: TGTGCCAGCAGTCCTGCCGGGACAGGGGGGGCAGATACGCAGTATTTT.

This rearrangement joins TRBV28 to TRBJ2-1; a possible D gene is TRBD2 (5 bases). The CDR3 is 14 amino acids. Trimming shortened V by 8 bases and J by 2 bases, and 13 bases separated the two germline ends. Looked up from germline, CDR1 is MDHEN and CDR2 is SYDVKM. CDR3 loop: CASALEDAYNEQFF. The CDR3 nucleotides are TGTGCCAGCGCCTTGGAGGACGCCTACAATGAGCAGTTCTTC.